Below, 28 T cell receptor beta chains from the same sample are listed, as sequenced in a study of T cell responses to AZD1222 COVID-19 vaccine. Clones were read by immunoSEQ multiplex PCR, and TCRdb kept only the in-frame ones, dropping some. Here the sample spans 70,000 to 85,000 clones, about 80% being singletons. The source material was peripheral blood, sampled 28 days after the second AZD1222 dose. The receptors were sampled from an adult who received the AZD1222 COVID-19 vaccine.

There are a few counts of this clone. V and J are TRBV10-3 and TRBJ1-5; maybe TRBD1 (6 bases). Trimming removed 0 bases at V and 0 bases at J, with 9 bases between. Germline V gene data show CDR1 as ENHRY and CDR2 as SYGVKD. CDR3 length equals 16 residues. DNA of the CDR3: TGTGCCATCAGTGAGTCGGGACAATATAGCAATCAGCCCCAGCATTTT. As protein: CAISESGQYSNQPQHF.

The chain employs TRBV7-9 and TRBJ2-1; 9 nucleotides match TRBD2. J gave up 3 bases and V 6 bases, and 6 bases lay outside the gene matches. Germline CDR1 and CDR2: SEHNR and FQNEAQ (reference sequence). The CDR3 runs to 15 residues. CDR3 DNA sequence: TGTGCCAGCAGGCCACTAGCGGGTGGCTACAATGAGCAGTTCTTC. It encodes CASRPLAGGYNEQFF.

The chain recombines TRBV5-1 with TRBJ1-1; D call uncertain. Germline CDR1 reads SGHRS; CDR2 reads YFSETQ. V dropped 0 bases and J dropped 1 base, with 4 bases sitting between them. The CDR3 has 13 residues. The CDR3 sequence: CASSLGSNTEAFF. CDR3 nucleotide sequence: TGCGCCAGCAGCTTGGGGTCGAACACTGAAGCTTTCTTT.

Worth noting for this clone: At one end the junction does not follow the germline gene, possibly because of a read error. The CDR3 DNA is TGCGCCAGCAGCCAAGGCCGCCTGGTCCCTCCCCACTTC. This codes for CASSQGRLVPPHF. V and J are TRBV4-3 and TRBJ2-4, with unresolved D. The CDR3 length is 13 residues. Germline-derived CDR1 and CDR2 are LGHNA and YSLEER.

The chain is built from TRBV5-4 and TRBJ2-1; 13 nucleotides agree with TRBD2. Trimming at V came to 4 bases and at J to 7 bases, leaving 11 bases not matched to a gene. Germline-derived CDR1 and CDR2 are SGHNT and YYREEE (reference sequence). The CDR3 has 17 amino acids. The CDR3 bases are TGTGCCAGCAGCCATAAAGGACTAGCGGGAGCGGGGAATGAGCAGTTCTTC. This gives the protein CASSHKGLAGAGNEQFF.

The chain uses TRBV28 and TRBJ1-1; 11 positions match TRBD1. The CDR3 sequence is 14 residues long. Looked up from germline, CDR1 is MDHEN and CDR2 is SYDVKM. V was pared by 2 bases and J by 10 bases, with 6 bases of the junction left unmatched. In nucleotides, the CDR3 is TGTGCCAGCAGTTTAGGGGGACAGGGGGTAGGAGCTTTCTTT. This sequence encodes CASSLGGQGVGAFF.

This clone was seen just once. The rearrangement links TRBV19 to TRBJ2-3; D assignment may be TRBD1 or TRBD2 (5 bases each). Germline V gives CDR1 LNHDA, CDR2 SQIVND (reference sequence). This CDR3 comprises 15 residues. The ends were cut back, 5 bases at V and 6 bases at J, with 18 bases in the middle. The CDR3 sequence is CASSVGDLGHDTQYF. The CDR3 bases are TGTGCCAGTAGTGTCGGGGACCTGGGGCACGATACGCAGTATTTT.

CDR3 sequence: CASSEGANTEAFF. CDR3 in DNA: TGTGCCAGCAGTGAGGGGGCGAACACTGAAGCTTTCTTT. This rearrangement joins TRBV6-4 to TRBJ1-1, with a possible D match to TRBD1 (6 bases). Trimming cost V 3 bases and J 1 base, with 6 bases left between them. Germline CDR1 MRHNA, CDR2 SNTAGT. CDR3 length equals 13 residues.

The chain recombines TRBV28 with TRBJ1-2; D is unresolved. Germline V lookup: CDR1 MDHEN, CDR2 SYDVKM. V gave up 6 bases and J gave up 8 bases, with 13 bases separating them. CDR3 size: 12 residues. The CDR3 DNA is TGTGCCAGCAGGGAGGATGGATTCGGCTACACCTTC. It is translated as CASREDGFGYTF.

The rearrangement uses TRBV3-1 (or the pseudogene TRBV3-2) and TRBJ2-7; 8 positions agree with TRBD2. From germline, CDR1 is LGHDT and CDR2 YNNKEL (reference sequence). The CDR3 has 16 amino acids. V dropped 1 base and J dropped 5; count of bases not matched to a gene: 10. CDR3 bases: TGTGCCAGCAGCCAAGTAGCTCGGGAGGGAATCCACGAGCAGTACTTC. It encodes CASSQVAREGIHEQYF.

The chain uses TRBV2 and TRBJ1-2; possible D gene TRBD1, 6 bases. This CDR3 has 16 amino acids. Germline V gives CDR1 SNHLY, CDR2 FYNNEI. V was clipped by 3 bases and J by 6 bases, with 20 bases between them. For the CDR3, the DNA is TGTGCCAGCAGTGAGGCCCGACAGGTCCGGGATGATGGCTACACCTTC. Translated: CASSEARQVRDDGYTF.

This chain links TRBV5-5 with TRBJ1-6, with no clear D. V dropped 0 bases and J dropped 8 bases, with 9 bases sitting between them. There are 14 residues in the CDR3. CDR1 is SGHKS and CDR2 is YYEKEE in the germline V gene (reference sequence). CDR3 DNA sequence: TGTGCCAGCAGCTTGGAGGGAAACGATTCACCCCTCCACTTT. Its translation is CASSLEGNDSPLHF. The full variable domain, with the rest looked up from reference TRBV5-5 and TRBJ1-6, is DAGVTQSPTHLIKTRGQQVTLRCSPISGHKSVSWYQQVLGQGPQFIFQYYEKEERGRGNFPDRFSARQFPNYSSELNVNALLLGDSALYLCASSLEGNDSPLHFGNGTRLTVT.

The V call is TRBV24-1, the J call TRBJ1-5, with no clear D. This CDR3 is 16 amino acids long. Trimming took 3 bases from V and 0 from J, leaving 11 bases between them. In germline, CDR1 is KGHDR, CDR2 SFDVKD. CDR3 DNA sequence: TGTGCCACCAGTGATCCACCCACGTATAGCAATCAGCCCCAGCATTTT. Translating gives CATSDPPTYSNQPQHF.

The V gene is TRBV27, the J gene TRBJ2-7; 8 bases are a match to TRBD1. V lost 3 bases, J lost 6 bases, and 4 bases stayed unmatched. Germline V lookup: CDR1 MNHEY, CDR2 SMNVEV (reference sequence). The CDR3 is made up of 13 amino acids. CDR3 sequence: CASSLDRVSEQYF. The CDR3, as DNA: TGTGCCAGCAGTTTGGACAGGGTGAGCGAGCAGTACTTC.

This clone came up a few times. This chain uses TRBV28 with TRBJ1-2, with D perhaps TRBD1 (5 bases). Trimming pared 1 base from V and 8 bases from J, leaving 14 bases between. The CDR3 contains 14 residues. In germline, CDR1 is MDHEN, CDR2 SYDVKM. The CDR3 DNA follows: TGTGCCAGCAGTTTATCCAGGGCCCTGCCCGGCTACACCTTC. It codes for CASSLSRALPGYTF.

Regarding this clone: The germline gene is not matched at one end of the junction; a read error may be the cause. The chain uses TRBV6-6 and TRBJ1-5; D uncertain. Germline-derived CDR1 and CDR2 are MNHNY and SVGAGI (reference sequence). There are 13 residues in the CDR3. The CDR3: CASTYGRNQPQHF. The DNA of the CDR3 is TGTGCCAGCACTTACGGGCGCAATCAGCCCCAGCATTTT.

This chain joins TRBV5-4 and TRBJ2-1, with TRBD1 as a possible D gene (6 bases). The germline V and J ends were trimmed by 2 bases and 8 bases, with 20 bases remaining between them. The CDR3 consists of 16 residues. Germline V gene data show CDR1 as SGHNT and CDR2 as YYREEE (reference sequence). The CDR3 DNA sequence: TGTGCCAGCAGCTTCACCAGTAACAGGGCGGTGGATGAGCAGTTCTTC. It yields the protein CASSFTSNRAVDEQFF.

The chain has TRBV12-3 or TRBV12-4 and TRBJ1-1; no firm D call. Deletions cut 2 bases from V and 1 base from J, with 5 bases between. CDR3 length: 13 amino acids. CDR3: CASSLIQNTEAFF. The CDR3, as DNA: TGTGCCAGCAGTTTAATCCAGAACACTGAAGCTTTCTTT.

The V call is TRBV4-3, the J call TRBJ1-6; TRBD1 agrees at 11 bases. CDR3 length: 19 residues. Germline values: CDR1 LGHNA, CDR2 YSLEER. The J segment lost 9 bases and the V segment lost 1 base, leaving 14 bases of the junction unmatched. In nucleotides, the CDR3 is TGCGCCAGCAGCCAAGCGAAACCGGGACAGGGGGTACCCTCTTCACCCCTCCACTTT. This gives the protein CASSQAKPGQGVPSSPLHF.

This chain connects TRBV30 to TRBJ1-1, with a possible D match to TRBD1 (6 bases). Looked up from germline, CDR1 is GTSNPN and CDR2 is SVGIG (reference sequence). The CDR3 sequence is 12 residues long. Trimming removed 3 bases at V and 12 bases at J, with 17 bases between. The CDR3 coding sequence is TGTGCCTGGAGGAGGGGGGTTGGGCTTTCTTTCTTT. This sequence encodes CAWRRGVGLSFF.

This clone was seen a few times. The chain carries TRBV7-2 and TRBJ1-5; TRBD1 might be the D (6 bases). The germline V and J ends were trimmed by 5 bases and 14 bases, with 25 bases remaining between them. The CDR3 consists of 15 residues. Germline loops: CDR1 SGHTA, CDR2 FQGNSA. CDR3: CASSPDGGARPVEHF. In DNA, the CDR3 is TGTGCCAGCAGCCCAGACGGGGGGGCAAGGCCCGTCGAGCATTTT.

The chain is built from TRBV28 and TRBJ2-3; D perhaps matches TRBD1 (5 bases). The V end was cut by 3 bases, the J end by 0 bases, with 10 bases between. CDR1 is MDHEN and CDR2 is SYDVKM in the germline V gene. This CDR3 spans 15 amino acids. This CDR3 is CASSFQGASTDTQYF. CDR3 sequence (DNA): TGTGCCAGCAGTTTCCAGGGCGCTAGCACAGATACGCAGTATTTT.

The CDR3 protein is CASSLGLQKLNEKLFF. The CDR3 DNA sequence: TGTGCCAGCAGCTTAGGGCTGCAGAAACTTAATGAAAAACTGTTTTTT. J is TRBJ1-4 and V is TRBV13; D unclear. The CDR3 is 16 amino acids. The V end lost 0 bases, the J end lost 4 bases, and 12 bases lay between the germline ends. Per the germline V gene, CDR1 is PRHDT and CDR2 is FYEKMQ (reference sequence).

The V call is TRBV11-2, the J call TRBJ2-5; no definite D call. V was shortened by 5 bases and J by 2 bases, with 12 bases between the two germline ends. The CDR3 covers 14 residues. Germline V gene data show CDR1 as SGHAT and CDR2 as FQNNGV. CDR3 in amino acids: CASSTEVFQETQYF. The CDR3 nucleotides read TGTGCCAGCAGCACAGAGGTTTTTCAAGAGACCCAGTACTTC.

Concerning this clone itself: One junction end disagrees with the germline gene, perhaps due to a read error. The chain carries TRBV28 and TRBJ2-7; 12 nucleotides align to TRBD2. Germline lookup yields CDR1 MDHEN and CDR2 SYDVKM. The CDR3 extends over 15 amino acids. This chain's CDR3 is CASSLPTSGRYEQYF. The CDR3 DNA is TGTGCCAGCAGTCTTCCTACTAGCGGGAGGTACGAACAGTACTTC.

The V and J genes are TRBV14 and TRBJ1-1; D is perhaps TRBD1 (5 bases). This CDR3 is 14 amino acids long. CDR1 and CDR2 (germline): SGHDN, FVKESK. Trimming removed 3 bases at V and 7 bases at J, with 15 bases between. The CDR3 sequence: CASSQLQGWSEAFF. The CDR3 nucleotides are TGTGCCAGCAGCCAGCTCCAGGGCTGGAGTGAAGCTTTCTTT.

The V and J genes are TRBV2 and TRBJ2-4, with 7 bases lining up with TRBD2. The CDR3 totals 16 residues. The ends lost 3 bases at V and 7 bases at J; junction bases unmatched: 12. Germline CDR1 reads SNHLY; CDR2 reads FYNNEI. The CDR3, as DNA: TGTGCCAGCAGTGATGCAGCGGGGAGAGCTTCGAACATTCAGTACTTC. Protein product: CASSDAAGRASNIQYF.

This chain uses TRBV6-1 with TRBJ1-4; tentative D call: TRBD1 (6 bases). Trimming shortened V by 2 bases and J by 4 bases, and 11 bases separated the two germline ends. This CDR3 contains 15 residues. Germline V CDR1 and CDR2: MNHNS, SASEGT. As DNA, the CDR3 is TGTGCCAGCAGTGAAAGGCAGGGGCTTAATGAAAAACTGTTTTTT. Amino acid sequence: CASSERQGLNEKLFF.